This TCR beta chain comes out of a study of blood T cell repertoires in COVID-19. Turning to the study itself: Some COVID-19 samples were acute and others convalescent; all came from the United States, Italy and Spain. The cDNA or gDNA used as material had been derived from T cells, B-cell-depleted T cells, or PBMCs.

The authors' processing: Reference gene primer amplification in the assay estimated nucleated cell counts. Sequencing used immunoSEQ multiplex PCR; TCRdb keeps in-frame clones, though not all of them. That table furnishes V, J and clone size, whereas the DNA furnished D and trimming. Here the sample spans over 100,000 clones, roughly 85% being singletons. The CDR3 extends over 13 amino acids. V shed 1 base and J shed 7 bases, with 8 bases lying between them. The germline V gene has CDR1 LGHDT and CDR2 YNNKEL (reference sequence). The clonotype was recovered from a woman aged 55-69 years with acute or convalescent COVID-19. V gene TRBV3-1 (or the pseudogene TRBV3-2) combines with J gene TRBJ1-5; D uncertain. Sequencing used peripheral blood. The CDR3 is CASSQGHRQPQHF. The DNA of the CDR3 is TGTGCCAGCAGCCAAGGCCACAGACAGCCCCAGCATTTT.